Following are 6 T cell receptor beta chains from one sample sequenced in a study of T cell repertoires in cytomegalovirus infection. TCRdb re-derived calls from the reads in MiXCR, one entry per CDR3 protein. Among a few hundred thousand distinct CDR3 sequences, 35% to 50% were seen once, and the ten largest hold 48%. Their recognized antigens are unknown. Sequences were derived from cultured PBMCs, sampled from culture after CMV antigen stimulation. These receptors came from a human donor in good health (CMV status not recorded). Some clones in this sample may be carry-over from other donors' samples.

This clonotype was counted at least ten times. V usage is TRBV2 and J usage is TRBJ2-1; D unresolved. Per the germline V gene, CDR1 is SNHLY and CDR2 is FYNNEI. The germline V and J ends were trimmed by 4 bases and 9 bases, with 10 bases remaining between them. The length of the CDR3 is 12 residues. CDR3 sequence (DNA): TGTGCCAGCAGTGGCGGTTTCGGTGAGCAGTTCTTC. Translated, it gives CASSGGFGEQFF.

The genes are TRBV6-1 and TRBJ1-5, with D perhaps matching TRBD1 (6 bases). CDR3 length equals 14 residues. Germline V gives CDR1 MNHNS, CDR2 SASEGT. Trimming shortened V by 6 bases and J by 5 bases, and 14 bases separated the two germline ends. The CDR3 bases are TGTGCCAGCAGCGACCTCGACAGGTATCAGCCCCAGCATTTT. Translated, it gives CASSDLDRYQPQHF.

The chain carries TRBV10-3 and TRBJ2-6, with 7 bases lining up with TRBD1. Losses at the gene ends were 7 bases for V and 1 base for J; bases not matched to a gene: 1. CDR1 and CDR2 from the germline V gene are ENHRY and SYGVKD. The CDR3 totals 14 residues. Written as DNA, the CDR3 is TGTGCCATCAAGGGACAGTCTGGGGCCAACGTCCTGACTTTC. This translates into CAIKGQSGANVLTF.

V is TRBV3-1 and J is TRBJ1-2, with 7 positions matching TRBD1. The CDR3 is 16 residues long. V dropped 5 bases and J dropped 0; count of bases not matched to a gene: 9. The germline CDR1 and CDR2 sequences are LGHDT and YNNKEL (reference sequence). CDR3 bases: TGTGCCAGCAGCACTTACCGGGACAGTCCTAACTATGGCTACACCTTC. The encoded protein is CASSTYRDSPNYGYTF.

A few counts support this clonotype. The chain joins TRBV5-1 to TRBJ1-5, with TRBD1 matching 8 bases. After removal of 2 bases from V and 5 bases from J, the junction contained 3 bases not matched to a gene. CDR3 length: 14 residues. Germline CDR1 reads SGHRS; CDR2 reads YFSETQ. The CDR3 bases are TGCGCCAGCAGCTTTACAGGGGGGGATCAGCCCCAGCATTTT. This codes for CASSFTGGDQPQHF.

The chain employs TRBV28 and TRBJ1-5; 7 bases fit TRBD1. With 7 bases clipped from V and 0 bases from J, the junction kept 12 bases outside the gene matches. The germline CDR1 and CDR2 sequences are MDHEN and SYDVKM. The CDR3 contains 17 residues. CDR3 in amino acids: CASTQGDRKHSNQPQHF. CDR3 coding DNA: TGTGCCAGCACCCAAGGGGACAGAAAACATAGCAATCAGCCCCAGCATTTT. Full variable domain (outside the CDR3, taken from reference TRBV28 and TRBJ1-5): DVKVTQSSRYLVKRTGEKVFLECVQDMDHENMFWYRQDPGLGLRLIYFSYDVKMKEKGDIPEGYSVSREKKERFSLILESASTNQTSMYLCASTQGDRKHSNQPQHFGDGTRLSIL.